The 27 T cell receptor beta chains given below trace back to one sample, sequenced in a study of T cells in Graves' hyperthyroidism and ophthalmopathy. Amplification yielded TCR beta CDR3 regions, with RNA transcripts as the source. TCR CDR3 regions were first amplified by RT-PCR with HTBI primers. TCRdb re-analysed the multiplex PCR reads in MiXCR, keeping a single row per CDR3 protein. The table has 540,000 or so distinct CDR3 sequences, 15% to 18% seen once. Sequencing was performed on blood. The receptors derive from a woman in her twenties or thirties with Graves' hyperthyroidism.

This clonotype occurred many times. V and J are TRBV7-9 and TRBJ1-2; D possibly corresponds to TRBD1 (6 bases). The V end was cut by 1 base, the J end by 2 bases, with 11 bases between. The CDR3 length is 15 residues. In germline, CDR1 is SEHNR, CDR2 FQNEAQ (reference sequence). CDR3 sequence reads: CASSLGTGANYGYTF. CDR3 DNA: TGTGCCAGCAGCTTAGGCACGGGGGCAAACTATGGCTACACCTTC.

This clonotype was observed many times. CDR3 DNA: TGTGCCAGCAGCTTATCGGAGACAGCAGCTAATGAAAAACTGTTTTTT. Amino acid sequence: CASSLSETAANEKLFF. V gene TRBV11-3 combines with J gene TRBJ1-4, with D possibly matching TRBD1 (5 bases). Looked up from germline, CDR1 is SGHNT and CDR2 is YENEEA. Trimming took 2 bases from V and 3 from J, leaving 13 bases between them. The length of the CDR3 is 16 residues.

This clonotype has a count of ten or more. The J gene is TRBJ1-5, the V gene TRBV28; D uncertain. The V gene lost 6 bases and the J gene lost 10 bases, with 13 bases spanning the gap. This CDR3 comprises 12 residues. Looked up from germline, CDR1 is MDHEN and CDR2 is SYDVKM. The CDR3 protein is CASSESGEPQHF. In DNA, the CDR3 is TGTGCCAGCAGCGAGTCCGGTGAACCCCAGCATTTT.

This clonotype occurred many times. This chain links TRBV28 with TRBJ2-1; perhaps TRBD1 as D (6 bases). The CDR3 length is 14 residues. The V gene's germline CDR1 is MDHEN and CDR2 SYDVKM. Trimming removed 6 bases at V and 6 bases at J, with 15 bases between. The CDR3 sequence: CASRLQGASNEQFF. CDR3 in DNA: TGTGCCAGCAGGTTACAGGGCGCATCCAATGAGCAGTTCTTC.

The V call is TRBV24-1, the J call TRBJ2-1; 8 bases match TRBD2. The junction had 11 bases not matched to a gene; V was cut back by 4 bases and J by 7 bases. This CDR3 region has 16 residues. Looked up from germline, CDR1 is KGHDR and CDR2 is SFDVKD. As DNA, the CDR3 is TGTGCCACCAGTGAGGGACTAGTGGGAGGGCCTAATGAGCAGTTCTTC. Translation gives CATSEGLVGGPNEQFF.

Ten or more counts support this clonotype. The chain employs TRBV28 and TRBJ1-5, with 7 positions matching TRBD1. J lost 2 bases, V lost 8 bases, and 6 bases had no gene match. CDR1 MDHEN and CDR2 SYDVKM come from the germline V gene. The CDR3 is made up of 14 amino acids. The CDR3 loop reads CASEAGGRNQPQHF. DNA for the CDR3: TGTGCCAGCGAGGCAGGGGGTCGCAATCAGCCCCAGCATTTT.

This clonotype was recorded many times. This sequence joins TRBV12-3 or TRBV12-4 and TRBJ2-5, with unresolved D. V lost 6 bases and J lost 1, with 12 bases in between. The CDR3 loop spans 14 amino acids. The CDR3 loop reads CASSPQHSQETQYF. DNA of the CDR3: TGTGCCAGCAGCCCTCAACATAGCCAAGAGACCCAGTACTTC.

This clonotype was recorded at least ten times. This chain uses TRBV6-1 with TRBJ2-5; TRBD1 is a possible D gene (6 bases). Trimming took off 5 bases at V and 4 bases at J, with 14 bases between the two ends. The germline gives CDR1 MNHNS, CDR2 SASEGT. The CDR3 consists of 14 residues. The CDR3 loop reads CASSWVPGVETQYF. The CDR3 coding sequence is TGTGCCAGCAGTTGGGTCCCAGGGGTAGAGACCCAGTACTTC.

This sequence joins TRBV20-1 and TRBJ2-3; 10 positions agree with TRBD2. The length of the CDR3 is 16 residues. V lost 4 bases and J lost 4; bases outside the gene matches: 11. From germline, CDR1 is DFQATT and CDR2 SNEGSKA (reference sequence). CDR3 nucleotide sequence: TGCAGTGCTAAAGGCCCCATAGCGGGAGGCGCAGATACGCAGTATTTT. It codes for CSAKGPIAGGADTQYF.

The V and J genes are TRBV29-1 and TRBJ2-4, with D possibly matching TRBD1 (7 bases). V was clipped by 8 bases and J by 8 bases, with 19 bases between them. Germline values: CDR1 SQVTM, CDR2 ANQGSEA. This CDR3 is 13 amino acids long. The CDR3 bases are TGCAGCATAGGAGGGGGCGCTTGGGACATTCAGTACTTC. It encodes CSIGGGAWDIQYF.

This clonotype was recorded a few times. The chain is built from TRBV19 and TRBJ2-1; TRBD2 matches at 11 bases. With V trimmed by 6 bases and J by 7 bases, 11 bases remained unmatched. This CDR3 is built from 16 residues. CDR1 is LNHDA, CDR2 SQIVND, per germline (reference sequence). DNA for the CDR3: TGTGCCAGTAGGCGTCTAGCGGGAGGATTGGGAAATGAGCAGTTCTTC. It translates to CASRRLAGGLGNEQFF. The full variable domain, in which reference TRBV19 and TRBJ2-1 provide the parts outside the CDR3, is DGGITQSPKYLFRKEGQNVTLSCEQNLNHDAMYWYRQDPGQGLRLIYYSQIVNDFQKGDIAEGYSVSREKKESFPLTVTSAQKNPTAFYLCASRRLAGGLGNEQFFGPGTRLTVL.

V is TRBV12-3 or TRBV12-4 and J is TRBJ2-2; TRBD1 aligns across 11 bases. V shed 4 bases and J 4 bases; nucleotides not matched to a gene: 14. The CDR3 has 19 amino acids. CDR3 residues: CASSSGDSGQGVVTGELFF. In nucleotides, the CDR3 is TGTGCCAGCAGTTCCGGGGATTCGGGACAGGGGGTGGTCACCGGGGAGCTGTTTTTT.

This clonotype has more than one count but fewer than ten. V gene TRBV28 combines with J gene TRBJ2-7; no reliable D call. CDR1 is MDHEN and CDR2 is SYDVKM in the germline V gene. The V and J ends lost 1 base and 0 bases respectively, with 7 bases between them. The CDR3 length is 14 residues. This CDR3 reads CASSLFRSSYEQYF. The CDR3 DNA sequence: TGTGCCAGCAGTTTATTCAGGTCCTCCTACGAGCAGTACTTC.

This clonotype has a count of ten or more. The J gene is TRBJ2-7, the V gene TRBV29-1; no definite D call. The V end lost 3 bases, the J end lost 5 bases, and 8 bases lay between the germline ends. CDR3 length: 11 residues. Germline values: CDR1 SQVTM, CDR2 ANQGSEA. The CDR3 here is CSVEGRNEQYF. In DNA, the CDR3 is TGCAGCGTTGAGGGTCGTAACGAGCAGTACTTC.

The table lists this clonotype with many counts. The V call is TRBV3-1, the J call TRBJ2-1; D is possibly TRBD2 (6 bases). There are 16 residues in the CDR3. Germline lookup yields CDR1 LGHDT and CDR2 YNNKEL (reference sequence). V lost 3 bases and J lost 9, with 21 bases in between. CDR3 DNA sequence: TGTGCCAGCAGCCAGCGGAGGGGCACGGGAACGGGTGAGCAGTTCTTC. Residues: CASSQRRGTGTGEQFF.

This chain joins TRBV5-5 and TRBJ1-5; unclear D gene. Trimming left V 0 bases short and J 2 bases short, with 9 bases between. The CDR3 contains 15 residues. Germline CDR1 and CDR2: SGHKS and YYEKEE (reference sequence). The CDR3 is CASSLAEVGNQPQHF. For the CDR3, the DNA is TGTGCCAGCAGCTTGGCGGAGGTTGGCAATCAGCCCCAGCATTTT.

This chain connects TRBV6-1 to TRBJ2-5; D call uncertain. Germline lookup yields CDR1 MNHNS and CDR2 SASEGT. Trimming removed 8 bases from V and 1 base from J, with 11 bases in between. There are 13 residues in the CDR3. This CDR3 is CASSEQIQETQYF. The CDR3 region has the DNA TGTGCCAGCTCGGAGCAGATCCAAGAGACCCAGTACTTC.

This clonotype was counted ten times or more. V and J are TRBV12-3 or TRBV12-4 and TRBJ1-1; D call uncertain. The CDR3 runs to 16 residues. The germline V and J ends were trimmed by 11 bases and 0 bases, with 22 bases remaining between them. CDR3 sequence: CALHPSQPGMNTEAFF. The DNA for the CDR3 is TGTGCCCTGCACCCCTCGCAGCCGGGGATGAACACTGAAGCTTTCTTT.

This clonotype was recorded a few times. The CDR3 spells CASSSGGQGAGGYTF. The CDR3 DNA follows: TGCGCCAGCAGCTCGGGGGGACAGGGGGCTGGAGGCTACACCTTC. The rearrangement joins TRBV5-1 to TRBJ1-2, with 12 positions matching TRBD1. With V trimmed by 3 bases and J by 8 bases, 8 bases remained unmatched. This CDR3 comprises 15 residues. Germline values: CDR1 SGHRS, CDR2 YFSETQ.

This clonotype was seen only a few times. The rearrangement links TRBV4-2 to TRBJ2-3; D is uncertain. This CDR3 comprises 16 residues. Deletions cut 1 base from V and 0 bases from J, with 11 bases between. Germline V lookup: CDR1 LGHNA, CDR2 YNFKEQ. The CDR3 is CASSQAAGSSTDTQYF. As DNA, the CDR3 is TGTGCCAGCAGCCAAGCCGCAGGATCTAGCACAGATACGCAGTATTTT.

This clonotype occurred a few times. V usage is TRBV5-5 and J usage is TRBJ2-7; 9 nucleotides agree with TRBD2. V trimming: 4 bases; J trimming: 5 bases; junction bases outside the gene matches: 13. The CDR3 sequence is 16 residues long. The germline V gene has CDR1 SGHKS and CDR2 YYEKEE (reference sequence). CDR3 loop: CASSPIFSGSEHEQYF. CDR3 DNA: TGTGCCAGCAGCCCAATCTTTAGCGGGAGTGAACACGAGCAGTACTTC.

The chain recombines TRBV24-1 with TRBJ2-1; TRBD1 is a possible D gene (6 bases). Trimming cost V 6 bases and J 4 bases, with 12 bases left between them. CDR3 size: 14 residues. The germline V gene has CDR1 KGHDR and CDR2 SFDVKD. The CDR3 sequence is CATSKRGGYNEQFF. The CDR3 nucleotides read TGTGCCACCAGTAAAAGAGGGGGTTACAATGAGCAGTTCTTC.

This clonotype has just a few counts. The chain couples TRBV6-2 or TRBV6-3 to TRBJ1-5; TRBD1 might be the D (5 bases). V lost 5 bases and J 3 bases, leaving 17 bases between the germline ends. Germline V gene sequence: CDR1 MNHEY, CDR2 SVGEGT. CDR3 length equals 16 residues. The CDR3: CASSTNPGLYNQPQHF. For the CDR3, the DNA is TGTGCCAGCAGTACCAACCCGGGACTTTACAATCAGCCCCAGCATTTT.

The chain employs TRBV7-6 and TRBJ2-7, with D uncertain. This CDR3 comprises 13 residues. The V gene's germline CDR1 is SGHVS and CDR2 FNYEAQ. Trimming took off 1 base at V and 3 bases at J, with 7 bases between the two ends. The CDR3, as DNA: TGTGCCAGCAGCTTAGGTGCCCGCTACGAGCAGTACTTC. This gives the protein CASSLGARYEQYF.

This clonotype was seen repeatedly, ten times or more. This sequence joins TRBV12-5 and TRBJ2-7, with 9 bases lining up with TRBD1. V dropped 3 bases and J dropped 0; count of bases not matched to a gene: 9. The CDR3 is 17 amino acids. Germline V gene lookup returns CDR1 LGHNT and CDR2 FRNRAP. CDR3 bases: TGTGCTAGTGGTTTCGACATCGGACAGGGGCACTCCTACGAGCAGTACTTC. It encodes CASGFDIGQGHSYEQYF.

The DNA of the CDR3 is TGTGCCAGTAGCATCCAGACTAGCGGGAACAATGAGCAGTTCTTC. It translates to CASSIQTSGNNEQFF. This chain joins TRBV19 and TRBJ2-1; 11 bases fit TRBD2. Per the germline V gene, CDR1 is LNHDA and CDR2 is SQIVND (reference sequence). The CDR3 runs to 15 residues. Trimming removed 6 bases from V and 5 bases from J; junction bases left unmatched: 6.

There are many counts of this clonotype. CDR3 in amino acids: CASSSDRAGSYEQYF. DNA for the CDR3: TGTGCCAGCAGTTCCGACAGGGCGGGTTCCTACGAGCAGTACTTC. The genes are TRBV7-6 and TRBJ2-7; 7 nucleotides match TRBD1. Losses at the gene ends were 6 bases for V and 1 base for J; bases not matched to a gene: 9. This CDR3 is built from 15 residues. Germline V gene data show CDR1 as SGHVS and CDR2 as FNYEAQ.